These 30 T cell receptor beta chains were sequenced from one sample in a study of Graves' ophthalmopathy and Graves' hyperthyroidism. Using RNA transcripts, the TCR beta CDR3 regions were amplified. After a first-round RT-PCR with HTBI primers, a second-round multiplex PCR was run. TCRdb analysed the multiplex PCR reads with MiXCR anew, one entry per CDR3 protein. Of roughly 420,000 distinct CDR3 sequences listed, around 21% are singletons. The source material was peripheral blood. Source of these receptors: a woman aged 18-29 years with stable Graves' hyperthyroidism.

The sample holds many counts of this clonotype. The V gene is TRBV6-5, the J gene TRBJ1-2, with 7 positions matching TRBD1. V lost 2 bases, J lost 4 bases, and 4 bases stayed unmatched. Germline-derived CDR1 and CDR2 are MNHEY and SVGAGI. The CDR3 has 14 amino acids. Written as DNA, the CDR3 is TGTGCCAGCAGTTACGGAACAGGGGTCTATGGCTACACCTTC. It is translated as CASSYGTGVYGYTF.

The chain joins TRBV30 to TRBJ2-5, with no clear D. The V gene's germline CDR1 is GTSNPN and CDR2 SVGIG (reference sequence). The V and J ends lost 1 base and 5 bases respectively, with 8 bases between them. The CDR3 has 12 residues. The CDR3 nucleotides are TGTGCCTGGAGTGATGGGGTGGAGACCCAGTACTTC. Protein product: CAWSDGVETQYF. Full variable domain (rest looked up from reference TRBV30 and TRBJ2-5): SQTIHQWPATLVQPVGSPLSLECTVEGTSNPNLYWYRQAAGRGLQLLFYSVGIGQISSEVPQNLSASRPQDRQFILSSKKLLLSDSGFYLCAWSDGVETQYFGPGTRLLVL.

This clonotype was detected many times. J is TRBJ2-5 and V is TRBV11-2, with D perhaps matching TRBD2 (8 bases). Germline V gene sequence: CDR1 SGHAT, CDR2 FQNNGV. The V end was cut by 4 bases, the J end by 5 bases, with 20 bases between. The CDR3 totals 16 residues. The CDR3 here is CASSSIQGTSWETQYF. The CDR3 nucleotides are TGTGCCAGCAGCTCTATACAGGGGACTAGTTGGGAGACCCAGTACTTC.

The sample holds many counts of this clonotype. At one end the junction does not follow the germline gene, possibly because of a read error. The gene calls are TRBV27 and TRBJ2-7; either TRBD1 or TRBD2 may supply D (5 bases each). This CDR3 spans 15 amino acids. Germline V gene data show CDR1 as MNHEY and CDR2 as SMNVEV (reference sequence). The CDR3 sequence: CASSWGRPSSYERYF. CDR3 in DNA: TGTGCCAGCAGCTGGGGACGGCCTAGCTCCTACGAGCGGTACTTC.

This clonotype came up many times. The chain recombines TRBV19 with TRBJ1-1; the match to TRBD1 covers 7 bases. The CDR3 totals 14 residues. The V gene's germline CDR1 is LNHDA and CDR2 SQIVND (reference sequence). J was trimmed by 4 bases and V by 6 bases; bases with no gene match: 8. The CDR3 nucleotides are TGTGCCAGTAGCTCGACAGGGAGGGTCACTGAAGCTTTCTTT. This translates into CASSSTGRVTEAFF.

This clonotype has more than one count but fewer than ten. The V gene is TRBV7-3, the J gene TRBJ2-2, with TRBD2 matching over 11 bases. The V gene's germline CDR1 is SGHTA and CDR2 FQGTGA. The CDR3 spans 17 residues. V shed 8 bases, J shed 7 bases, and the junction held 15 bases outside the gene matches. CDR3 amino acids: CASGSARLAGGGGELFF. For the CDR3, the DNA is TGTGCCAGCGGGTCCGCGAGGCTAGCGGGAGGAGGCGGGGAGCTGTTTTTT.

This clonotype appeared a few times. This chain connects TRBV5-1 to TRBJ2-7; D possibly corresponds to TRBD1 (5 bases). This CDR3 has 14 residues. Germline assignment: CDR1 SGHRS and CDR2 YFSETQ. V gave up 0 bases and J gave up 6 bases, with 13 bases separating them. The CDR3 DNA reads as TGCGCCAGCAGCTTGGAAGCCAGGGCCACCGAGCAGTACTTC. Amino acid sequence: CASSLEARATEQYF.

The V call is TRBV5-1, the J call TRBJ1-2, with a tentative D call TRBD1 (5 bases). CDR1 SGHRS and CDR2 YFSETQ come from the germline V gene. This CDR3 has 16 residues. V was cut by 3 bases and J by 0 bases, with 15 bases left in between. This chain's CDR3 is CASSSKRGGPNYGYTF. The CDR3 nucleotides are TGCGCCAGCAGCTCTAAACGGGGGGGACCTAACTATGGCTACACCTTC.

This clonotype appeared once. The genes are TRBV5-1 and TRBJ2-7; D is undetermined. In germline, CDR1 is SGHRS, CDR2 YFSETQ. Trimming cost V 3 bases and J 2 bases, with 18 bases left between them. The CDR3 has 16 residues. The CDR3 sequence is CASSWGFATSTYEQYF. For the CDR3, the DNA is TGCGCCAGCAGCTGGGGATTCGCGACATCCACCTACGAGCAGTACTTC.

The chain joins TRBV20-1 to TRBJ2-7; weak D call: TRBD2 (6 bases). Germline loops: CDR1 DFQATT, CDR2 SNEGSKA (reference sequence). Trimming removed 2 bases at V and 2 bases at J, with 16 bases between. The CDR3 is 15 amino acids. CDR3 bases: TGCAGTGCTAGACGGAGGGGTGGCCCCCCCTACGAGCAGTACTTC. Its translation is CSARRRGGPPYEQYF.

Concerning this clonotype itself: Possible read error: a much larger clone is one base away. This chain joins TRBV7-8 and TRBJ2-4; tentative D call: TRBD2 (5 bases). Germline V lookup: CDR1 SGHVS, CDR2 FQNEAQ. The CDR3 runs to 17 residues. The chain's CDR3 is CASSLGGLHLAKNIKYF. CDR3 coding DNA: TGTGCCAGCAGCTTAGGTGGGCTCCATCTAGCCAAAAACATTAAGTACTTC.

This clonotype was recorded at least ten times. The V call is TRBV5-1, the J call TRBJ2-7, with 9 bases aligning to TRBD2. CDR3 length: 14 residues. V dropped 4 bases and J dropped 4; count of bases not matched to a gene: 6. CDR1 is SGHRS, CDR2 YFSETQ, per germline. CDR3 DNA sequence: TGCGCCAGCAGCATACTTAGCGGGAGTTACGAGCAGTACTTC. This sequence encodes CASSILSGSYEQYF.

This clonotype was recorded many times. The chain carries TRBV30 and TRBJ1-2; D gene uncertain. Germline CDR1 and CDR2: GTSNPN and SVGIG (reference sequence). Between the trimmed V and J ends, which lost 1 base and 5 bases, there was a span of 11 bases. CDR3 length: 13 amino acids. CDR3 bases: TGTGCCTGGAGTGGAACAGCCCCGTATGGCTACACCTTC. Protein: CAWSGTAPYGYTF.

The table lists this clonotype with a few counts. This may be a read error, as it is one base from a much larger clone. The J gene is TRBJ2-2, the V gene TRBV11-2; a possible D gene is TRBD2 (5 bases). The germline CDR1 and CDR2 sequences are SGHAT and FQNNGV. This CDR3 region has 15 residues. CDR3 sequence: CASSSLKGAAGELVF. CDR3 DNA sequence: TGTGCCAGCAGTTCCCTAAAGGGAGCGGCCGGGGAGCTGGTTTTT.

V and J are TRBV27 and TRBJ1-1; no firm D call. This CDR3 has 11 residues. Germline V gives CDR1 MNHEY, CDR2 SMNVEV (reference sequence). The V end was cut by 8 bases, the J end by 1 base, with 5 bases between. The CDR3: CASLRNTEAFF. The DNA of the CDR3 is TGTGCCAGCCTCAGGAACACTGAAGCTTTCTTT.

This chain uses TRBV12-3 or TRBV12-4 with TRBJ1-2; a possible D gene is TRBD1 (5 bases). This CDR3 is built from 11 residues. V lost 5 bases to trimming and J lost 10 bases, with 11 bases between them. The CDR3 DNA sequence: TGTGCCAGCAGTACCAGGGATGACTACACCTTC. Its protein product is CASSTRDDYTF.

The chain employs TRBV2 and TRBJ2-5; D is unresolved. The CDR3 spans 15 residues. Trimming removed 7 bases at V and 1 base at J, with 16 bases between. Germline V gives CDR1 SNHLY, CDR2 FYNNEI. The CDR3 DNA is TGTGCCAGCAACGAGCCCCAGGAGTCCCAAGAGACCCAGTACTTC. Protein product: CASNEPQESQETQYF.

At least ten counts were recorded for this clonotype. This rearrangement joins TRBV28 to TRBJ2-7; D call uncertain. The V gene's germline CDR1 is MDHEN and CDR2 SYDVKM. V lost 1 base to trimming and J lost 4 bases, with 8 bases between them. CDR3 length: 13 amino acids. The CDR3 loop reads CASSLYLGYEQYF. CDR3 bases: TGTGCCAGCAGTTTATATTTGGGTTACGAGCAGTACTTC. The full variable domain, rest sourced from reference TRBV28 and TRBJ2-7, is DVKVTQSSRYLVKRTGEKVFLECVQDMDHENMFWYRQDPGLGLRLIYFSYDVKMKEKGDIPEGYSVSREKKERFSLILESASTNQTSMYLCASSLYLGYEQYFGPGTRLTVT.

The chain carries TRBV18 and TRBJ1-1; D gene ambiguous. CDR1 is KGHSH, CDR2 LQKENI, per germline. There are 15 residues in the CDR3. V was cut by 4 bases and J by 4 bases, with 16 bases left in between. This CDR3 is CASSRLPHMGTEAFF. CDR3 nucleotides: TGTGCCAGCTCACGATTACCCCACATGGGCACTGAAGCTTTCTTT.

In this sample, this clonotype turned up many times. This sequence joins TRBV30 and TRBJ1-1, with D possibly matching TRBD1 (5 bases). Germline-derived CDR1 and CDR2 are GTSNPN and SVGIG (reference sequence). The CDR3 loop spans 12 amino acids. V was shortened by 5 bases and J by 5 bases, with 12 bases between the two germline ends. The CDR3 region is CAWGDAETEAFF. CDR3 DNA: TGTGCCTGGGGGGACGCCGAGACTGAAGCTTTCTTT.

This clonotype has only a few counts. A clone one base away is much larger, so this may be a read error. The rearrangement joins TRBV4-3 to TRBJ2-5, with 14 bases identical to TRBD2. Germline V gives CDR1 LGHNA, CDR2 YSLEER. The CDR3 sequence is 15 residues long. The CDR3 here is CASSPTSGRVETKYF. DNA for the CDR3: TGCGCCAGCAGCCCGACTAGCGGGAGGGTAGAGACCAAGTACTTC.

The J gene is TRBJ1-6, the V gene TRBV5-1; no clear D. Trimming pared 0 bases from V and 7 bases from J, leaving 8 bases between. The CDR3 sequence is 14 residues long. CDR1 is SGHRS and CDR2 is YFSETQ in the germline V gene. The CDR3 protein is CASSLGSDNSPLHF. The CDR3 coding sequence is TGCGCCAGCAGCTTGGGCAGTGACAATTCACCCCTCCACTTT.

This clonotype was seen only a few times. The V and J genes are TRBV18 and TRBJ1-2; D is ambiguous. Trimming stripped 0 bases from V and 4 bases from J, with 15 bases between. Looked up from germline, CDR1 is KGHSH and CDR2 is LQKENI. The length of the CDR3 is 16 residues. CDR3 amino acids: CASSPPDVVGSYGYTF. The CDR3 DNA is TGTGCCAGCTCACCACCGGATGTTGTTGGGTCCTATGGCTACACCTTC.

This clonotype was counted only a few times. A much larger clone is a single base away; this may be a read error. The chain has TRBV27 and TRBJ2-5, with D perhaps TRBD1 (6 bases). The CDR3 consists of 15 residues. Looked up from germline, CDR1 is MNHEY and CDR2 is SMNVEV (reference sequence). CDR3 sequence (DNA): TGTGCCAGCAGTCCCTGGACAGCCTCTCAAGAGACCAAGTACTTC. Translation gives CASSPWTASQETKYF.

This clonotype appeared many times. The CDR3 region is CASSLTTGTLSEQYF. In nucleotides, the CDR3 is TGTGCCAGCAGCTTAACGACCGGGACCTTGAGCGAGCAGTACTTC. This rearrangement joins TRBV7-3 to TRBJ2-7; either TRBD1 or TRBD2 may fit D (5 bases each). The CDR3 contains 15 residues. Trimming removed 0 bases at V and 6 bases at J, with 15 bases between. Germline CDR1 is SGHTA and CDR2 is FQGTGA.

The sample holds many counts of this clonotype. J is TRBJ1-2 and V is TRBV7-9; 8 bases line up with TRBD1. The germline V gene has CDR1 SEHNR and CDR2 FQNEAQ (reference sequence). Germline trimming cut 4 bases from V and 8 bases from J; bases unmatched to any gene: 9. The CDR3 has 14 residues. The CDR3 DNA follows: TGTGCCAGCAGCTCCTCTTGGACAGGGACAGGCTACACCTTC. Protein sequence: CASSSSWTGTGYTF. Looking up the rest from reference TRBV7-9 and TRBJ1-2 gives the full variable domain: DTGVSQNPRHKITKRGQNVTFRCDPISEHNRLYWYRQTLGQGPEFLTYFQNEAQLEKSRLLSDRFSAERPKGSFSTLEIQRTEQGDSAMYLCASSSSWTGTGYTFGSGTRLTVV.

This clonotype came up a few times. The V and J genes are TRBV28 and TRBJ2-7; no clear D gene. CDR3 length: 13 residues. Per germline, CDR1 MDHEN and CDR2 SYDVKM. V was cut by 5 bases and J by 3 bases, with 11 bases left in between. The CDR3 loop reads CASSPRLGYEQYF. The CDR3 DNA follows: TGTGCCAGCAGTCCAAGACTTGGCTACGAGCAGTACTTC.

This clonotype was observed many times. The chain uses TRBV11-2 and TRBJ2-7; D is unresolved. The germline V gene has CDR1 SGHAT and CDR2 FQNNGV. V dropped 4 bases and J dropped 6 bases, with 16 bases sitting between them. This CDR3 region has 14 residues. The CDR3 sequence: CASSYGYSTPEQYF. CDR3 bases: TGTGCCAGCAGCTACGGGTATAGCACTCCCGAGCAGTACTTC.

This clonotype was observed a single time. The CDR3 reads CASSYSSPEAYEQYF. The CDR3 DNA sequence: TGTGCCAGCAGTTACTCGTCCCCTGAAGCGTACGAGCAGTACTTC. The chain couples TRBV6-5 to TRBJ2-7; no firm D call. Per the germline V gene, CDR1 is MNHEY and CDR2 is SVGAGI. With 0 bases removed from V and 4 bases from J, the gap between germline ends came to 13 bases. CDR3 length equals 15 residues.

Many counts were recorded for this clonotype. The CDR3 is CAASGTDTQYF. CDR3 nucleotides: TGTGCCGCCTCGGGCACAGATACGCAGTATTTT. The chain is built from TRBV6-2 or TRBV6-3 and TRBJ2-3, with no clear D. The germline V gene encodes CDR1 MNHEY and CDR2 SVGEGT. The CDR3 length is 11 residues. V was pared by 11 bases and J by 1 base, with 7 bases between.